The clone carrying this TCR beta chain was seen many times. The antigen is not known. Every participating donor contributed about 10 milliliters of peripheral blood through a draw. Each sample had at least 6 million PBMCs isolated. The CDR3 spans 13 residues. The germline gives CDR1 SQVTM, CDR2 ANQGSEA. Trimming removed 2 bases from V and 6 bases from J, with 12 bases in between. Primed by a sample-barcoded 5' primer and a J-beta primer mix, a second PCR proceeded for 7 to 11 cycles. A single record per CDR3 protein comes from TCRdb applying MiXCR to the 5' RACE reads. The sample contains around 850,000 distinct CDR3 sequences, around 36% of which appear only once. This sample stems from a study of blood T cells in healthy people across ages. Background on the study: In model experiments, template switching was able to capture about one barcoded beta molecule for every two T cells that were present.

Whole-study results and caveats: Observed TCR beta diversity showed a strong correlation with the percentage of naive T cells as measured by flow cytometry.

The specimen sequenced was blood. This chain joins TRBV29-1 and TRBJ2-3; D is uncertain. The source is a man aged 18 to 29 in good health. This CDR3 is CSVEKSLGDTQYF. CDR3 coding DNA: TGCAGCGTTGAAAAATCGCTTGGGGATACGCAGTATTTT.